This passage covers 15 T cell receptor beta chains from one sample sequenced in a study of shared clonotypes between healthy human individuals. Profiling relied on immunoSEQ multiplex PCR, and the TCRdb table lists in-frame clones only, not all of them. Of 2 million to 3 million clones listed, roughly 93% are singletons. The specimen sequenced was naive CD4+ T cells from PBMCs. Subset denoted: CD45RA+ positively selected. Receptor source: a man between 18 and 35 years old in good health. Some clones in this sample may be carry-over from other donors' samples.

The CDR3 sequence is CASSLARTGSYNEQFF. CDR3 in DNA: TGTGCCAGCAGCTTAGCCCGGACCGGCTCCTACAATGAGCAGTTCTTC. This rearrangement joins TRBV7-8 to TRBJ2-1; no reliable D call. Per germline, CDR1 SGHVS and CDR2 FQNEAQ. V lost 0 bases to trimming and J lost 0 bases, with 9 bases between them. The CDR3 spans 16 residues.

The genes are TRBV10-1 and TRBJ2-1; 9 bases agree with TRBD1. The CDR3 contains 16 residues. Germline CDR1 and CDR2: WNHNN and SYGVQD (reference sequence). With 3 bases clipped from V and 3 bases from J, the junction kept 6 bases outside the gene matches. In nucleotides, the CDR3 is TGCGCCAGCAGTGACCACAGGGGGCCCCTCTACAATGAGCAGTTCTTC. Translation: CASSDHRGPLYNEQFF.

This CDR3 is CASSYKNRDYGYTF. Here the CDR3 DNA reads TGTGCCAGCAGCTACAAAAACAGGGACTATGGCTACACCTTC. The chain is built from TRBV5-6 and TRBJ1-2; D is possibly TRBD1 (6 bases). CDR1 is SGHDT, CDR2 YYEEEE, per germline. Trimming left V 3 bases short and J 3 bases short, with 12 bases between. The CDR3 has 14 residues.

The rearrangement uses TRBV9 and TRBJ1-2; TRBD1 might be the D (5 bases). V lost 1 base and J 3 bases, leaving 10 bases between the germline ends. CDR3 length: 14 amino acids. The germline CDR1 and CDR2 sequences are SGDLS and YYNGEE. The CDR3 DNA sequence: TGTGCCAGCAGCGTATTAGGGGCTCACTATGGCTACACCTTC. Its protein product is CASSVLGAHYGYTF.

J is TRBJ2-2 and V is TRBV19, with a weak D call TRBD2 (6 bases). The CDR3 has 15 residues. CDR1 and CDR2 (germline): LNHDA, SQIVND (reference sequence). The V gene lost 4 bases and the J gene lost 7 bases, with 16 bases spanning the gap. In DNA form, the CDR3 reads TGTGCCAGTAGTACCGGGAGTTTGTGGAACGGGGAGCTGTTTTTT. Its protein is CASSTGSLWNGELFF.

The chain couples TRBV5-4 to TRBJ1-2; 8 bases are a match to TRBD1. CDR1 SGHNT and CDR2 YYREEE come from the germline V gene (reference sequence). The length of the CDR3 is 14 residues. V dropped 0 bases and J dropped 8; count of bases not matched to a gene: 6. The CDR3 sequence: CASSLDRGIEGYTF. In DNA, the CDR3 is TGTGCCAGCAGCTTGGACAGGGGGATTGAGGGCTACACCTTC. Combining the CDR3 with reference TRBV5-4 and TRBJ1-2 gives the whole variable domain ETGVTQSPTHLIKTRGQQVTLRCSSQSGHNTVSWYQQALGQGPQFIFQYYREEENGRGNFPPRFSGLQFPNYSSELNVNALELDDSALYLCASSLDRGIEGYTFGSGTRLTVV.

This chain's CDR3 is CASSTRGTGVDEQFF. The CDR3, as DNA: TGTGCCAGCAGCACTCGTGGGACAGGGGTGGATGAGCAGTTCTTC. The chain joins TRBV11-2 to TRBJ2-1, with TRBD1 matching 10 bases. Germline loops: CDR1 SGHAT, CDR2 FQNNGV. J gave up 8 bases and V 5 bases, and 9 bases lay outside the gene matches. CDR3 length: 15 residues. Full variable domain (outside the CDR3, taken from reference TRBV11-2 and TRBJ2-1): EAGVAQSPRYKIIEKRQSVAFWCNPISGHATLYWYQQILGQGPKLLIQFQNNGVVDDSQLPKDRFSAERLKGVDSTLKIQPAKLEDSAVYLCASSTRGTGVDEQFFGPGTRLTVL.

The V and J genes are TRBV5-1 and TRBJ2-1; 7 bases match TRBD1. With 5 bases clipped from V and 0 bases from J, the junction kept 2 bases outside the gene matches. Germline CDR1 SGHRS, CDR2 YFSETQ. The CDR3 totals 14 residues. CDR3 nucleotides: TGCGCCAGCAGAGACAGGGTCTCCTACAATGAGCAGTTCTTC. Its protein product is CASRDRVSYNEQFF.

This chain connects TRBV5-4 to TRBJ1-2, with D perhaps matching TRBD1 (5 bases). V was shortened by 6 bases and J by 0 bases, with 15 bases between the two germline ends. Germline V gives CDR1 SGHNT, CDR2 YYREEE (reference sequence). This CDR3 is built from 15 residues. The CDR3 DNA follows: TGTGCCAGCACCCCGGGGTTGGGGGCTAACTATGGCTACACCTTC. It translates to CASTPGLGANYGYTF.

As to this clone: Other DNA sequences in this specimen translate into the identical CDR3. The chain has TRBV7-2 and TRBJ2-5; the D gene is possibly TRBD2 (5 bases). V dropped 2 bases and J dropped 4 bases, with 8 bases sitting between them. This CDR3 comprises 13 residues. Germline V gene lookup returns CDR1 SGHTA and CDR2 FQGNSA. The CDR3 is CASSLSSGETQYF. The CDR3 coding sequence is TGTGCCAGCAGCTTATCCAGCGGAGAGACCCAGTACTTC.

The chain employs TRBV23-1 and TRBJ2-7; 14 bases agree with TRBD2. Being an ORF, TRBV23-1 has a function that is uncertain. With V trimmed by 8 bases and J by 4 bases, 19 bases remained unmatched. The CDR3 covers 19 residues. This CDR3 reads CASSRGEPGLAGVSYEQYF. The CDR3 bases are TGCGCCAGCTCCCGGGGGGAACCGGGACTAGCGGGAGTATCTTACGAGCAGTACTTC.

This chain uses TRBV7-9 with TRBJ1-2, with TRBD1 identical over 8 bases. The CDR3 totals 13 residues. The V gene end was trimmed by 5 bases and the J gene end by 8 bases; junction bases not matched to a gene: 7. CDR1 and CDR2 (germline): SEHNR, FQNEAQ (reference sequence). CDR3: CASSRGRGLGYTF. In nucleotides, the CDR3 is TGTGCCAGCAGCCGCGGCAGGGGGCTAGGCTACACCTTC.

V and J are TRBV18 and TRBJ1-1; D might be TRBD1 (5 bases). Germline V CDR1 and CDR2: KGHSH, LQKENI. Trimming removed 4 bases from V and 7 bases from J, with 13 bases in between. This CDR3 contains 13 residues. CDR3 bases: TGTGCCAGCTCACAACTGCAGACAGATGAAGCTTTCTTT. This encodes CASSQLQTDEAFF. The full variable domain, its missing parts supplied by reference TRBV18 and TRBJ1-1, is NAGVMQNPRHLVRRRGQEARLRCSPMKGHSHVYWYRQLPEEGLKFMVYLQKENIIDESGMPKERFSAEFPKEGPSILRIQQVVRGDSAAYFCASSQLQTDEAFFGQGTRLTVV.

The CDR3, as DNA: TGTGCCAGCAGCCACCGGGACATCCTGCAAGAAGAGACCCAGTACTTC. It is translated as CASSHRDILQEETQYF. V usage is TRBV14 and J usage is TRBJ2-5, with D maybe TRBD1 (6 bases). V gave up 3 bases and J gave up 3 bases, with 17 bases separating them. This CDR3 is 16 amino acids long. In germline, CDR1 is SGHDN, CDR2 FVKESK.

The chain combines TRBV11-2 with TRBJ2-3; 8 bases map to TRBD2. The ends lost 5 bases at V and 0 bases at J; junction bases unmatched: 10. Germline V gives CDR1 SGHAT, CDR2 FQNNGV. The CDR3 is 17 residues long. The CDR3 spells CASSPRTSSTSTDTQYF. CDR3 coding DNA: TGTGCCAGCAGCCCAAGGACTAGCTCCACTAGCACAGATACGCAGTATTTT.